A single sample gave rise to the 26 T cell receptor beta chains below, sequenced in a study of blood T cells in healthy people across ages. With a J-beta primer mix and a sample-barcoded 5' primer, a second PCR ran about 7 to 12 cycles. TCRdb called the 5' RACE reads again in MiXCR, with one record for every CDR3 protein. Altogether approximately 2,000,000 distinct CDR3 sequences are present, about 39% being singletons, with the ten largest covering under 30%. The sequenced sample was blood. The receptors shown here come from a human donor in good health.

The V and J genes are TRBV29-1 and TRBJ2-7; the match to TRBD1 covers 7 bases. With 7 bases clipped from V and 3 bases from J, the junction kept 6 bases outside the gene matches. Germline V gene data show CDR1 as SQVTM and CDR2 as ANQGSEA. The CDR3 spans 12 residues. CDR3 coding DNA: TGCAGCGGAAGGACAGGTTTCTACGAGCAGTACTTC. This sequence encodes CSGRTGFYEQYF.

This clonotype has more than one count but fewer than ten. The chain carries TRBV6-2 or TRBV6-3 and TRBJ2-5, with TRBD1 matching over 8 bases. Germline-derived CDR1 and CDR2 are MNHEY and SVGEGT. With 1 base clipped from V and 3 bases from J, the junction kept 7 bases outside the gene matches. This CDR3 contains 16 residues. The CDR3 DNA sequence: TGTGCCAGCAGTTACTACGGACAGGGTTTTGAAGAGACCCAGTACTTC. Translation gives CASSYYGQGFEETQYF.

This clonotype came up once. V gene TRBV6-1 combines with J gene TRBJ2-4; D gene ambiguous. The J call may be faulty, since TRBJ2-7 better matches the DNA end. Germline V gene sequence: CDR1 MNHNS, CDR2 SASEGT. This CDR3 region has 16 residues. The CDR3 region has the DNA TGTGCCAGCAGGGACCCGGACCTAGAGATATCCTACGAGCAGTACTTC. It yields the protein CASRDPDLEISYEQYF.

This clonotype was detected ten times or more. The rearrangement joins TRBV7-8 to TRBJ2-1; 8 bases are shared with TRBD1. Germline V gene data show CDR1 as SGHVS and CDR2 as FQNEAQ. This CDR3 contains 14 residues. V lost 5 bases, J lost 5 bases, and 5 bases stayed unmatched. The CDR3 region is CASSPQTGDNEQFF. The CDR3 region has the DNA TGTGCCAGCAGCCCACAGACAGGGGACAATGAGCAGTTCTTC.

V is TRBV7-8 and J is TRBJ1-5; no clear D gene. The V gene lost 1 base and the J gene lost 4 bases, with 14 bases spanning the gap. The germline V gene has CDR1 SGHVS and CDR2 FQNEAQ. CDR3 length: 16 amino acids. Here the CDR3 reads CASSLGYVGLNQPQHF. For the CDR3, the DNA is TGTGCCAGCAGCTTAGGATATGTCGGCCTAAATCAGCCCCAGCATTTT.

In this sample, this clonotype turned up a few times. The chain is built from TRBV24-1 and TRBJ2-1; 10 bases are shared with TRBD1. With V trimmed by 6 bases and J by 3 bases, 13 bases remained unmatched. This CDR3 region has 18 residues. CDR1 is KGHDR and CDR2 is SFDVKD in the germline V gene. The CDR3 DNA reads as TGTGCCACCAGTCCAGGGACCCGCCGGGACAGGGGCTACAATGAGCAGTTCTTC. Its protein product is CATSPGTRRDRGYNEQFF.

A few counts support this clonotype. V usage is TRBV12-5 and J usage is TRBJ1-2; D uncertain. The V and J ends lost 1 base and 4 bases respectively, with 4 bases between them. The CDR3 consists of 12 residues. CDR1 and CDR2 (germline): LGHNT, FRNRAP. The CDR3 DNA sequence: TGTGCTAGTGGTTTGGGCAGCTATGGCTACACCTTC. Its protein is CASGLGSYGYTF.

This clonotype has a handful of counts. The genes are TRBV24-1 and TRBJ2-1; the match to TRBD2 covers 10 bases. Germline lookup yields CDR1 KGHDR and CDR2 SFDVKD. The CDR3 extends over 17 amino acids. J was trimmed by 0 bases and V by 3 bases; bases with no gene match: 4. The CDR3 DNA sequence: TGTGCCACCAGTGATCCTTCTAGCGGGAGCTCCTACAATGAGCAGTTCTTC. Amino acids: CATSDPSSGSSYNEQFF.

This clonotype was counted a few times. The J gene is TRBJ1-6, the V gene TRBV15; the D is unclear. This CDR3 has 14 residues. The germline CDR1 and CDR2 sequences are LNHNV and YYDKDF (reference sequence). Trimming took 0 bases from V and 10 from J, leaving 10 bases between them. The CDR3 here is CATSREGRESPLHF. The CDR3 nucleotides read TGTGCCACCAGCAGAGAGGGGAGGGAGTCACCCCTCCACTTT.

The sample holds a few counts of this clonotype. The chain combines TRBV10-3 with TRBJ2-7; 9 nucleotides align to TRBD1. V dropped 6 bases and J dropped 7; count of bases not matched to a gene: 4. The CDR3 sequence is 12 residues long. Looked up from germline, CDR1 is ENHRY and CDR2 is SYGVKD. The CDR3 DNA sequence: TGTGCCATCAGCACAGGGGGCGGAGAGCAGTACTTC. Its translation is CAISTGGGEQYF.

This CDR3 reads CASSSIGVSYEQYF. The CDR3 coding sequence is TGTGCCAGCAGCTCGATAGGGGTTTCCTACGAGCAGTACTTC. The rearrangement links TRBV5-6 to TRBJ2-7, with TRBD1 as a possible D gene (5 bases). V lost 3 bases, J lost 1 base, and 11 bases lay in between. The CDR3 is 14 residues long. CDR1 SGHDT and CDR2 YYEEEE come from the germline V gene.

CDR3 amino acids: CASSQEEGQNTGELFF. CDR3 DNA sequence: TGCGCCAGCAGCCAAGAAGAGGGTCAGAACACCGGGGAGCTGTTTTTT. The gene calls are TRBV4-3 and TRBJ2-2, with D possibly matching TRBD2 (5 bases). The CDR3 is 16 amino acids. V was pared by 0 bases and J by 1 base, with 9 bases between. CDR1 is LGHNA and CDR2 is YSLEER in the germline V gene.

The chain is built from TRBV20-1 and TRBJ2-7, with TRBD2 as a possible D gene (6 bases). The CDR3 is made up of 15 amino acids. V was clipped by 0 bases and J by 3 bases, with 15 bases between them. Germline CDR1 and CDR2: DFQATT and SNEGSKA (reference sequence). CDR3 in amino acids: CSARDFLAPYYEQYF. In nucleotides, the CDR3 is TGCAGTGCTAGAGATTTCCTAGCGCCTTACTACGAGCAGTACTTC.

This chain joins TRBV3-1 and TRBJ1-2, with D tentatively TRBD1 (5 bases). Germline V lookup: CDR1 LGHDT, CDR2 YNNKEL (reference sequence). V lost 0 bases and J 8 bases, leaving 22 bases between the germline ends. The CDR3 length is 17 residues. CDR3 coding DNA: TGTGCCAGCAGCCAAGACCTGGGGACCCTCTATGAGTCGGGCTACACCTTC. Translated: CASSQDLGTLYESGYTF.

This chain links TRBV20-1 with TRBJ2-7; TRBD2 aligns across 7 bases. Germline CDR1 is DFQATT and CDR2 is SNEGSKA (reference sequence). This CDR3 is built from 12 residues. After removal of 8 bases from V and 1 base from J, the junction contained 5 bases not matched to a gene. CDR3 nucleotides: TGCAGTCTTGGGGGGGGGTCCTACGAGCAGTACTTC. It encodes CSLGGGSYEQYF.

This chain uses TRBV20-1 with TRBJ2-4; TRBD1 agrees at 7 bases. The CDR3 sequence is 17 residues long. The V gene end was trimmed by 3 bases and the J gene end by 13 bases; junction bases not matched to a gene: 24. Germline lookup yields CDR1 DFQATT and CDR2 SNEGSKA (reference sequence). CDR3 sequence reads: CSARSDLVRDRYNEQYF. CDR3 DNA sequence: TGCAGTGCTAGGTCCGATCTTGTCCGGGACAGATACAATGAGCAGTACTTC.

The J gene is TRBJ2-1, the V gene TRBV6-2 or TRBV6-3; 9 nucleotides line up with TRBD1. The junction had 4 bases not matched to a gene; V was cut back by 6 bases and J by 4 bases. This CDR3 contains 14 residues. Germline V gives CDR1 MNHEY, CDR2 SVGEGT. The CDR3, as DNA: TGTGCCAGCAGGACGGGACAGGGATACAATGAGCAGTTCTTC. It is translated as CASRTGQGYNEQFF.

This clonotype came up many times. The chain is built from TRBV4-1 and TRBJ2-7; 10 nucleotides line up with TRBD1. The V gene end was trimmed by 0 bases and the J gene end by 0 bases; junction bases not matched to a gene: 2. CDR1 MGHRA and CDR2 YSYEKL come from the germline V gene. This CDR3 region has 16 residues. CDR3 DNA: TGCGCCAGCAGCCAAGATCGACAGGGGGCCTCCTACGAGCAGTACTTC. As protein: CASSQDRQGASYEQYF.

This rearrangement joins TRBV4-3 to TRBJ1-1; D is possibly TRBD1 (5 bases). Trimming left V 0 bases short and J 5 bases short, with 13 bases between. CDR3 length: 15 residues. The germline V gene has CDR1 LGHNA and CDR2 YSLEER. CDR3 protein: CASSQDGVRTTEAFF. As DNA, the CDR3 is TGCGCCAGCAGCCAAGACGGTGTTAGGACAACTGAAGCTTTCTTT.

The V call is TRBV6-6, the J call TRBJ2-7, with 7 positions matching TRBD2. The CDR3 loop spans 13 amino acids. The V gene end was trimmed by 8 bases and the J gene end by 3 bases; junction bases not matched to a gene: 7. Germline lookup yields CDR1 MNHNY and CDR2 SVGAGI (reference sequence). CDR3 sequence reads: CASAWGGDYEQYF. The CDR3 nucleotides are TGTGCCAGCGCCTGGGGGGGAGACTACGAGCAGTACTTC.

This clonotype was observed a few times. The chain carries TRBV9 and TRBJ1-1; D gene uncertain. The CDR3 consists of 13 residues. The germline CDR1 and CDR2 sequences are SGDLS and YYNGEE. Trimming took 1 base from V and 7 from J, leaving 11 bases between them. The CDR3 region has the DNA TGTGCCAGCAGCGTACTGGGATTTGGTGAAGCTTTCTTT. This sequence encodes CASSVLGFGEAFF.

This clonotype was seen only a few times. The rearrangement uses TRBV20-1 and TRBJ1-2; no clear D gene. CDR1 and CDR2 from the germline V gene are DFQATT and SNEGSKA (reference sequence). The CDR3 is 13 residues long. V was shortened by 1 base and J by 4 bases, with 10 bases between the two germline ends. The CDR3, as DNA: TGCAGTGCTAGAGTGGCGGGGATCTATGGCTACACCTTC. Translated: CSARVAGIYGYTF.

The chain has TRBV4-3 and TRBJ2-7, with D uncertain. Germline V lookup: CDR1 LGHNA, CDR2 YSLEER. The CDR3 is 15 residues long. Deletions cut 1 base from V and 3 bases from J, with 13 bases between. As DNA, the CDR3 is TGCGCCAGCAGCCAAGGCACATGGGGATACTACGAGCAGTACTTC. Translated, it gives CASSQGTWGYYEQYF.

A few counts support this clonotype. J is TRBJ2-7 and V is TRBV7-2, with D possibly called TRBD1 or TRBD2 (5 bases each). The CDR3 is made up of 15 amino acids. CDR1 and CDR2 from the germline V gene are SGHTA and FQGNSA. The V and J ends lost 5 bases and 1 base respectively, with 15 bases between them. Written as DNA, the CDR3 is TGTGCCAGCAGCGCCGCGGGCACAGGATCCTACGAGCAGTACTTC. Translation gives CASSAAGTGSYEQYF.

The chain employs TRBV29-1 and TRBJ2-3; D call uncertain. The CDR3 is 15 amino acids. Germline V CDR1 and CDR2: SQVTM, ANQGSEA. V lost 5 bases and J 1 base, leaving 16 bases between the germline ends. The CDR3 loop reads CSVTQTVLRTDTQYF. CDR3 bases: TGCAGCGTTACCCAGACCGTATTGCGCACAGATACGCAGTATTTT.

The chain employs TRBV14 and TRBJ1-4; D is ambiguous. V was cut by 3 bases and J by 8 bases, with 19 bases left in between. Per the germline V gene, CDR1 is SGHDN and CDR2 is FVKESK. The CDR3 runs 16 residues. The CDR3 loop reads CASSQRPIQIGEKLFF. The CDR3 nucleotides read TGTGCCAGCAGCCAGAGACCTATCCAGATCGGGGAAAAACTGTTTTTT.